These T cell receptor beta chains were read from a single sample in a study of shared clonotypes between healthy human individuals. TCRdb's copy holds only in-frame clones and misses some; the assay was immunoSEQ multiplex PCR. The sample lists 1.5 million to 2.5 million clones, about 95% occurring once. Sequenced sample: naive CD8+ T cells sorted from blood. The receptors were gathered from a man between 18 and 29 years old in good health. Both conserved end residues are part of each CDR3. The D gene is left open where the match is weak. The size of a clone is reported for some rows only, either as once, few or many, or as a class for expanded clones.

clone_size,j_call,v_call,d_call,cdr3_nt,cdr3_aa
NA,TRBJ2-1,TRBV4-1,TRBD1,TGCGCCAGCAGCCACGGACAGGGCTATGAGCAGTTCTTC,CASSHGQGYEQFF
NA,TRBJ2-3,TRBV19,TRBD2,TGTGCCAGTAGTATATTAACGGGGGGGCGTCTCGACACAGATACGCAGTATTTT,CASSILTGGRLDTDTQYF
NA,TRBJ2-7,TRBV19,NA,TGTGCCAGTAGTTACAGGGAGACCTACGAGCAGTACTTC,CASSYRETYEQYF
NA,TRBJ2-7,TRBV19,NA,TGTGCCAGTAAGGGGTTAGACACTCCCTACGAGCAGTACTTC,CASKGLDTPYEQYF
NA,TRBJ2-3,TRBV29-1,TRBD1,TGCAGCGTTGAAGACGGACAGGGGGAGGGTACGCAGTATTTT,CSVEDGQGEGTQYF
NA,TRBJ1-6,TRBV5-5,TRBD1,TGTGCCAGCAGCTTGGAGGGACAGGGGAATTCACCCCTCCACTTT,CASSLEGQGNSPLHF
NA,TRBJ2-2,TRBV11-2,NA,TGTGCCAGCAGCTTACCGATGTCCGCAGACCGGGAGCTGTTTTTT,CASSLPMSADRELFF
NA,TRBJ1-5,TRBV5-8,NA,TGTGCCAGCAGTTGGGATGATAGCAATCAGCCCCAGCATTTT,CASSWDDSNQPQHF
NA,TRBJ1-4,TRBV7-9,NA,TGTGCCAGCAGAGGCAGGGATGAAAAACTGTTTTTT,CASRGRDEKLFF
NA,TRBJ1-4,TRBV9,TRBD1,TGTGCCAGCAGCCCTCGGACAGGGGGTTATGAGGGTGAAAAACTGTTTTTT,CASSPRTGGYEGEKLFF
NA,TRBJ2-7,TRBV4-2,NA,TGTGCCAGCAGCCAAGGCACGACAGGCGTATCCTACGAGCAGTACTTC,CASSQGTTGVSYEQYF
NA,TRBJ1-2,TRBV4-1,NA,TGCGCCAGCAGCCAAGAACGGTTTCCAGCCTATGGCTACACCTTC,CASSQERFPAYGYTF
NA,TRBJ2-3,TRBV7-6,NA,TGTGCCAGCAGCCCGAACGAAGATACGCAGTATTTT,CASSPNEDTQYF
NA,TRBJ2-1,TRBV5-1,NA,TGCGCCAGCAGCCCGGACGCTAGAAATGGAAATGAGCAGTTCTTC,CASSPDARNGNEQFF
NA,TRBJ1-1,TRBV27,TRBD1,TGTGCCAGCAGTTTATCCCCCGGGACAGGGATGAACACTGAAGCTTTCTTT,CASSLSPGTGMNTEAFF
once,TRBJ1-1,TRBV27,NA,TGTGCCAGCAGTTTAGGCAGAGGCACTGAAGCTTTCTTT,CASSLGRGTEAFF
NA,TRBJ2-2,TRBV5-1,TRBD2,TGCGCCAGCAGCTTGTCGGGGGGACACACCGGGGAGCTGTTTTTT,CASSLSGGHTGELFF
once,TRBJ1-4,TRBV4-1,NA,TGCGCCAGCAGCGCCCCAGGGAGGGGAGGTGAAAAACTGTTTTTT,CASSAPGRGGEKLFF
NA,TRBJ2-1,TRBV11-3,TRBD2,TGTGCCAGCAGCTTAGGCTACATCGGGACTAGCGGGAGACGGGATGAGCAGTTCTTC,CASSLGYIGTSGRRDEQFF
NA,TRBJ2-1,TRBV27,NA,TGTGCCAGCAGAAAACCGGGGACACACTCCTACAATGAGCAGTTCTTC,CASRKPGTHSYNEQFF
NA,TRBJ2-7,TRBV2,NA,TGTGCCAGCAGGGCCCCGGACAGTATGGCCTACGAGCAGTACTTC,CASRAPDSMAYEQYF
few,TRBJ1-3,TRBV14,NA,TGTGCCACTCGGGCCCGGGGGGGAAACACCATATATTTT,CATRARGGNTIYF
NA,TRBJ2-3,TRBV11-2,NA,TGTGCCAGCAGCTTAATACGGGGAGATACGCAGTATTTT,CASSLIRGDTQYF
NA,TRBJ2-7,TRBV5-5,NA,TGTGCCAGCAGCGTGCCTACGCGGGCGCTTGCTGCTCCCTACGAGCAGTACTTC,CASSVPTRALAAPYEQYF
NA,TRBJ2-1,TRBV4-1,NA,TGCGCCAGCAGCCAAGAGAGGGGTAATGAGCAGTTCTTC,CASSQERGNEQFF
NA,TRBJ2-1,TRBV7-2,TRBD2,TGTGCCAGCAGCACCACGCCCGCTCTAGCGGGATACAATGAGCAGTTCTTC,CASSTTPALAGYNEQFF
NA,TRBJ2-3,TRBV4-3,TRBD2,TGCGCCAGCAGCCCCCGAGGACTAGCGGGAGACACAGATACGCAGTATTTT,CASSPRGLAGDTDTQYF
NA,TRBJ2-7,TRBV6-5,NA,TGTGCCAGCAGTTACTCGAAGGGGAAATCCTACGAGCAGTACTTC,CASSYSKGKSYEQYF
NA,TRBJ2-2,TRBV30,NA,TGTGCCTGGAGGGACTACCGAATAGCCGCCGGGGAGCTGTTTTTT,CAWRDYRIAAGELFF
NA,TRBJ2-7,TRBV6-1,NA,TGTGCCAGCAGTGACCAATATGCGACATCTCGCTTCTACGAGCAGTACTTC,CASSDQYATSRFYEQYF
NA,TRBJ1-1,TRBV7-9,TRBD1,TGTGCCAGCAGCTCCGGACAGGGAAACACTGAAGCTTTCTTT,CASSSGQGNTEAFF
NA,TRBJ2-7,TRBV4-1,TRBD2,TGCGCCAGCTCCGGGACTAGTTTACTCGAGCAGTACTTC,CASSGTSLLEQYF
NA,TRBJ1-2,TRBV29-1,NA,TGCAGCGTGCCCCAACAAGCGTATGGCTACACCTTC,CSVPQQAYGYTF
NA,TRBJ2-4,TRBV27,NA,TGTGCCAGCAGATCTACCCCAAGCCCGGGGGACATTCAGTACTTC,CASRSTPSPGDIQYF
NA,TRBJ2-1,TRBV7-8,TRBD1,TGTGCCAGCAGCATCCCGGGACAGCCTTCCTACAATGAGCAGTTCTTC,CASSIPGQPSYNEQFF
NA,TRBJ1-1,TRBV4-1,NA,TGCGCCAGCAGCCCTTCAGGGTTGGGTAGAACTGAAGCTTTCTTT,CASSPSGLGRTEAFF
NA,TRBJ2-7,TRBV28,NA,TGTGCCAGCAGTTTCGACGAGCAGTACTTC,CASSFDEQYF
NA,TRBJ2-7,TRBV7-6,TRBD2,TGTGCCAGCAGCCTGGGGGGGCTTTGGACTAGCGGGCAACTTTACGAGCAGTACTTC,CASSLGGLWTSGQLYEQYF
NA,TRBJ2-7,TRBV6-5,NA,TGTGCCAGCTGGGGAGGGGGGCTGGGAGAGCAGTACTTC,CASWGGGLGEQYF
NA,TRBJ1-4,TRBV5-6,NA,TGTGCCAGCAGCTTTGCTTACGGGCCGGTGGAAAATGAAAAACTGTTTTTT,CASSFAYGPVENEKLFF
NA,TRBJ2-2,TRBV9,NA,TGTGCCAGCACCCGAGACACCGGGGAGCTGTTTTTT,CASTRDTGELFF
NA,TRBJ2-7,TRBV19,NA,TGTGCCAGTACCATAGGGCGGGACAACACCTACGAGCAGTACTTC,CASTIGRDNTYEQYF
NA,TRBJ1-4,TRBV7-9,TRBD1,TGTGCCAGCAGCCCCCCCCGACAGGGCCGCGATGAAAAACTGTTTTTT,CASSPPRQGRDEKLFF
NA,TRBJ2-7,TRBV9,NA,TGTGCCAGCAGCGGTCAAGGGGGAGAGCAGTACTTC,CASSGQGGEQYF
NA,TRBJ2-1,TRBV9,TRBD2,TGTGCCAGCAGCGTAGGAGGACTAGCGGGAGACGAGCAGTTCTTC,CASSVGGLAGDEQFF
NA,TRBJ2-6,TRBV5-6,NA,TGTGCCAGCCATAGTGGATGGGGGCAAGGTGGGGCCAACGTCCTGACTTTC,CASHSGWGQGGANVLTF
NA,TRBJ2-1,TRBV27,NA,TGTGCCAGCAGTTTATCGGTGGGACCCCTCAATGAGCAGTTCTTC,CASSLSVGPLNEQFF
NA,TRBJ1-2,TRBV7-9,NA,TGTGCCAGCAGCTTAAAGGAGACAGAAAATAACTATGGCTACACCTTC,CASSLKETENNYGYTF
NA,TRBJ1-3,TRBV30,NA,TGTGCCTGGCAGGGTCTCCGGGACACCATATATTTT,CAWQGLRDTIYF
NA,TRBJ1-6,TRBV6-5,NA,TGTGCCAGCAGTGCCCTCAGGGAGCCCCTCCACTTT,CASSALREPLHF
NA,TRBJ1-5,TRBV7-2,NA,TGTGCCAGCAGCTTACGGGACACGAATCAGCCCCAGCATTTT,CASSLRDTNQPQHF